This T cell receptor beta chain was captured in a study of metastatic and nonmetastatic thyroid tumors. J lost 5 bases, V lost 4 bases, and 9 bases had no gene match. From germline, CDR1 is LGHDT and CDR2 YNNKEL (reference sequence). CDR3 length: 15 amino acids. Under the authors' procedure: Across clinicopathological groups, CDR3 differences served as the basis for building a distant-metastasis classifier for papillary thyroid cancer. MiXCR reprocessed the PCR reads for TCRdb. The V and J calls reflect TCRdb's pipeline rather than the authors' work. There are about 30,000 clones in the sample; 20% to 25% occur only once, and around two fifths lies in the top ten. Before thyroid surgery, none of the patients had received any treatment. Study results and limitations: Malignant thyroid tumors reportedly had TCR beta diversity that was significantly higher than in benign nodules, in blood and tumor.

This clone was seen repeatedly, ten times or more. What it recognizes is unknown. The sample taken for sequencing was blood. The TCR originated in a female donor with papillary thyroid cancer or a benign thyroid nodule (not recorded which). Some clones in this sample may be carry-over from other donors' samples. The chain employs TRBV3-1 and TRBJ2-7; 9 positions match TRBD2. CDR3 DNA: TGTGCCAGCAGCCTGTCCGGGACTAGCTTTCACGAGCAGTACTTC. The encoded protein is CASSLSGTSFHEQYF.